This record concerns one TCR beta chain sequence. V lost 6 bases and J lost 1; bases outside the gene matches: 8. This CDR3 is 16 amino acids long. This entry is derived from a study of response to subunit inactivated influenza vaccine. TCRdb processed the RT-PCR reads anew with MiXCR; each CDR3 protein has one entry. This sample has a few hundred thousand distinct CDR3 sequences; roughly 22% occur once, and the top ten carry 10% to 13%. This TCR was recovered from a man aged 50-75 years who received an inactivated influenza vaccine. The source was PBMCs from blood, collected 21 months after vaccination. The genes are TRBV12-3 or TRBV12-4 and TRBJ2-1; 8 nucleotides agree with TRBD2. The CDR3 reads CASRPGLVGSYNEQFF. The CDR3 DNA follows: TGTGCCAGCAGGCCGGGACTAGTCGGATCCTACAATGAGCAGTTCTTC.